This entry features one T cell receptor beta chain sequence. V lost 4 bases to trimming and J lost 6 bases; unmatched junction nucleotides: 4. This CDR3 comprises 14 residues. Germline lookup yields CDR1 SNHLY and CDR2 FYNNEI. The data were produced by immunoSEQ multiplex PCR, yet TCRdb's version contains in-frame clones alone and is incomplete. The sample contains roughly 80,000 clones, about 88% of which appear only once. This specimen comes from a study of control samples from healthy donors and cancer patients. Material for sequencing was blood. The TCR originated in a woman in her 50s in good health. The chain combines TRBV2 with TRBJ2-2; TRBD1 agrees at 8 bases. This CDR3 reads CASSGQGLSGELFF. CDR3 coding DNA: TGTGCCAGCAGTGGACAGGGGCTCTCCGGGGAGCTGTTTTTT. Based on the CDR3 plus reference TRBV2 and TRBJ2-2, the full variable domain is EPEVTQTPSHQVTQMGQEVILRCVPISNHLYFYWYRQILGQKVEFLVSFYNNEISEKSEIFDDQFSVERPDGSNFTLKIRSTKLEDSAMYFCASSGQGLSGELFFGEGSRLTVL.